Listed below are T cell receptor beta chains from one sample, sequenced in a study of blood T cell repertoires in COVID-19. This table comes from immunoSEQ multiplex PCR, and its TCRdb copy is limited to in-frame clones, with some not included. The repertoire holds 70,000 to 100,000 clones, with about 88% as singletons. Sequenced material: peripheral blood. The receptor source for this set is a woman at least 80 years old with active COVID-19. Both conserved end residues are part of each CDR3. The order of the fields is V gene, J gene, D gene, clone size, CDR3 protein, CDR3 DNA. A D gene is named only where the DNA matches it firmly. Size is omitted from some rows. Given values are once, few, many or a class for expanded clones.

TRBV6-5	TRBJ2-5	TRBD1	-	CASSYGQGARKETQYF	TGTGCCAGCAGTTACGGCCAGGGGGCTCGCAAAGAGACCCAGTACTTC
TRBV27	TRBJ2-7	-	once	CASSASGSLSYEQYF	TGTGCCAGCAGTGCCAGCGGTTCCCTCTCCTACGAGCAGTACTTC
TRBV7-8	TRBJ2-7	-	-	CASSINYEQYF	TGTGCCAGCAGCATAAACTACGAGCAGTACTTC
TRBV6-5	TRBJ2-5	-	-	CASSYSGQKQETQYF	TGTGCCAGCAGTTACTCGGGGCAGAAACAAGAGACCCAGTACTTC
TRBV27	TRBJ2-7	-	-	CASKRLQGKNYEQYF	TGTGCCAGCAAGCGCCTACAGGGAAAGAACTACGAGCAGTACTTC
TRBV10-3	TRBJ2-1	TRBD2	-	CAISGTSGSLNEQFF	TGTGCCATCAGTGGGACTAGCGGGAGTTTGAATGAGCAGTTCTTC
TRBV2	TRBJ1-5	-	few	CASGREQNQPQHF	TGTGCCAGCGGGCGAGAACAGAATCAGCCCCAGCATTTT
TRBV4-1	TRBJ1-3	TRBD1	-	CASSQSMTGAGNTIYF	TGCGCCAGCAGCCAAAGCATGACAGGGGCTGGAAACACCATATATTTT
TRBV11-1	TRBJ2-7	TRBD1	-	CASSLGTGASYEQYF	TGTGCCAGCAGCTTAGGGACAGGGGCCTCCTACGAGCAGTACTTC
TRBV6-5	TRBJ2-1	TRBD1	-	CASAMDRVVEQFF	TGTGCCAGCGCCATGGACAGGGTTGTTGAGCAGTTCTTC
TRBV5-6	TRBJ1-6	TRBD1	-	CASSSDRGRWNSPLHF	TGTGCCAGCAGCTCCGACAGGGGGCGATGGAATTCACCCCTCCACTTT
TRBV7-3	TRBJ2-3	-	-	CASSFGGPTDTQYF	TGTGCCAGCAGCTTCGGCGGGCCCACAGATACGCAGTATTTT
TRBV19	TRBJ2-7	-	-	CASSAGAYEQYF	TGTGCCAGTAGTGCCGGGGCCTACGAGCAGTACTTC
TRBV2	TRBJ2-7	TRBD1	-	CASKRQGASEQYF	TGTGCCAGCAAGAGACAGGGGGCTAGTGAGCAGTACTTC
TRBV9	TRBJ2-1	TRBD2	-	CASSFSGRSSYNEQFF	TGTGCCAGCAGCTTCAGCGGGAGATCATCCTACAATGAGCAGTTCTTC
TRBV29-1	TRBJ2-7	-	-	CSVTDFSYEQYF	TGCAGCGTTACCGACTTCTCCTACGAGCAGTACTTC